Sequencing of this T cell receptor beta chain was carried out in a study of T cells after yellow fever vaccination. TCRdb re-called the 5' RACE reads through MiXCR, storing one row per CDR3 protein. This table has a few hundred thousand distinct CDR3 sequences, over 3.5% appearing once. V gave up 5 bases and J gave up 6 bases, with 22 bases separating them. Germline V CDR1 and CDR2: GTSNPN, SVGIG (reference sequence). The CDR3 length is 16 residues. This clonotype has a count of ten or more. The receptor comes from a young man who received the YFV17D yellow fever vaccine. The chain couples TRBV30 to TRBJ1-4; possible D gene TRBD1, 6 bases. This sample comprised PBMCs, obtained 15 days after the yellow fever booster vaccination. The CDR3 spells CAWYTGKGLGDEKLFF. CDR3 DNA: TGTGCCTGGTACACAGGGAAAGGCCTCGGGGATGAAAAACTGTTTTTT.